Below, 19 T cell receptor beta chains from the same sample are listed, as sequenced in a study of early T cells in non-severe SARS-CoV-2 infection. Each CDR3 protein is one row after TCRdb ran MiXCR on the 5' RACE reads. Found here are around 59,000 distinct CDR3 sequences, around 10% of them singletons; the top ten hold 17%. The sequenced material came from whole blood. Receptors originate from an adult who was a healthcare worker with PCR-confirmed SARS-CoV-2 infection or an uninfected control (not recorded which).

This clonotype was detected ten times or more. This chain connects TRBV5-1 to TRBJ2-5, with a weak D call TRBD1 (5 bases). Between the trimmed V and J ends, which lost 2 bases and 2 bases, there was a span of 10 bases. Germline V gene lookup returns CDR1 SGHRS and CDR2 YFSETQ. The CDR3 loop spans 14 amino acids. CDR3 sequence reads: CASSFRAGQETQYF. CDR3 nucleotides: TGCGCCAGCAGCTTCAGGGCAGGTCAAGAGACCCAGTACTTC.

Ten or more counts support this clonotype. The V call is TRBV20-1, the J call TRBJ2-2, with 9 bases that match TRBD1. This CDR3 spans 14 amino acids. Unmatched junction bases numbered 6, after V lost 6 bases and J lost 4 bases. CDR1 and CDR2 from the germline V gene are DFQATT and SNEGSKA (reference sequence). The DNA for the CDR3 is TGCAGTGCGCGGGACAGGGTTGGCACCGGGGAGCTGTTTTTT. Translated, it gives CSARDRVGTGELFF.

This clonotype has at least ten counts. The CDR3 region has the DNA TGTGCCAGCAGCTTAGGAGTCCAGGGCACAGATACGCAGTATTTT. Its translation is CASSLGVQGTDTQYF. The J gene is TRBJ2-3, the V gene TRBV7-9; no clear D. The CDR3 has 15 residues. Trimming took 1 base from V and 1 from J, leaving 9 bases between them. Looked up from germline, CDR1 is SEHNR and CDR2 is FQNEAQ (reference sequence).

At least ten counts were recorded for this clonotype. The chain carries TRBV4-1 and TRBJ2-2; 7 bases match TRBD2. Germline V gives CDR1 MGHRA, CDR2 YSYEKL. The CDR3 is 19 amino acids. Trimming at V came to 0 bases and at J to 0 bases, leaving 10 bases not matched to a gene. In nucleotides, the CDR3 is TGCGCCAGCAGCCAAGACCGGGGGGAACTAGCAGCGAACACCGGGGAGCTGTTTTTT. This translates into CASSQDRGELAANTGELFF.

The rearrangement links TRBV18 to TRBJ2-3; tentative D call: TRBD2 (6 bases). The CDR3 length is 15 residues. V dropped 3 bases and J dropped 6 bases, with 16 bases sitting between them. CDR1 and CDR2 (germline): KGHSH, LQKENI. CDR3 residues: CASSPPPGVTDTQYF. CDR3 DNA sequence: TGTGCCAGCTCACCCCCACCGGGAGTGACGGATACGCAGTATTTT.

This clonotype has at least ten counts. J is TRBJ1-5 and V is TRBV29-1, with a tentative D call TRBD1 (6 bases). CDR1 is SQVTM and CDR2 is ANQGSEA in the germline V gene. V was pared by 6 bases and J by 5 bases, with 14 bases between. The CDR3 has 13 residues. The CDR3 protein is CSVTEGGDQPQHF. The CDR3 coding sequence is TGCAGCGTCACAGAAGGGGGGGATCAGCCCCAGCATTTT. Complete variable domain (other parts from reference TRBV29-1 and TRBJ1-5): SAVISQKPSRDICQRGTSLTIQCQVDSQVTMMFWYRQQPGQSLTLIATANQGSEATYESGFVIDKFPISRPNLTFSTLTVSNMSPEDSSIYLCSVTEGGDQPQHFGDGTRLSIL.

This clonotype was recorded many times. The V gene is TRBV2, the J gene TRBJ2-3; no firm D call. The germline CDR1 and CDR2 sequences are SNHLY and FYNNEI. The CDR3 has 13 residues. V was trimmed by 6 bases and J by 3 bases, leaving 10 bases between them. The CDR3 spells CASSEPFTDTQYF. The CDR3 DNA reads as TGTGCCAGCAGCGAACCTTTTACAGATACGCAGTATTTT.

In its sample, this clonotype was seen a few times. The chain has TRBV11-1 and TRBJ2-1; the match to TRBD1 covers 8 bases. The ends lost 6 bases at V and 5 bases at J; junction bases unmatched: 6. The CDR3 is 14 amino acids. Germline CDR1 SGHAT, CDR2 FQDESV (reference sequence). The CDR3 region has the DNA TGTGCCAGCAGGGGGACAGGAAGCCACAATGAGCAGTTCTTC. Protein product: CASRGTGSHNEQFF.

This clonotype came up many times. The genes are TRBV7-9 and TRBJ2-2; D is unclear. The V end lost 5 bases, the J end lost 0 bases, and 13 bases lay between the germline ends. This CDR3 has 16 residues. Germline V CDR1 and CDR2: SEHNR, FQNEAQ (reference sequence). In DNA, the CDR3 is TGTGCCAGCAGCCACATGAGGCAGCCGAACACCGGGGAGCTGTTTTTT. It specifies CASSHMRQPNTGELFF.

This clonotype has at least ten counts. The chain uses TRBV28 and TRBJ2-7; no firm D call. The CDR3 covers 16 residues. V lost 5 bases, J lost 0 bases, and 17 bases lay in between. Germline V gives CDR1 MDHEN, CDR2 SYDVKM. As DNA, the CDR3 is TGTGCCAGCAGTCACCTCCTTTTGGGCAGCTCCTACGAGCAGTACTTC. Translating gives CASSHLLLGSSYEQYF.

The chain links TRBV7-2 to TRBJ2-2, with no clear D. This CDR3 contains 15 residues. V lost 3 bases and J 1 base, leaving 9 bases between the germline ends. In germline, CDR1 is SGHTA, CDR2 FQGNSA. CDR3 bases: TGTGCCAGCAGCTTTGGACGACAGAACACCGGGGAGCTGTTTTTT. Translating it yields CASSFGRQNTGELFF. The variable domain in full, with the rest retrieved from reference TRBV7-2 and TRBJ2-2, is GAGVSQSPSNKVTEKGKDVELRCDPISGHTALYWYRQSLGQGLEFLIYFQGNSAPDKSGLPSDRFSAERTGGSVSTLTIQRTQQEDSAVYLCASSFGRQNTGELFFGEGSRLTVL.

This clonotype turned up a few times. This chain joins TRBV7-3 and TRBJ2-7; D gene unclear. V was pared by 0 bases and J by 6 bases, with 9 bases between. The CDR3 totals 13 residues. Germline CDR1 SGHTA, CDR2 FQGTGA. CDR3 loop: CASSLTVGSEQYF. The CDR3 DNA reads as TGTGCCAGCAGCTTAACGGTGGGGTCCGAGCAGTACTTC.

This clonotype was recorded at least ten times. The chain links TRBV5-4 to TRBJ1-2; D gene ambiguous. V gave up 3 bases and J gave up 0 bases, with 12 bases separating them. Germline lookup yields CDR1 SGHNT and CDR2 YYREEE (reference sequence). The CDR3 length is 15 residues. CDR3 sequence: CASSSFGGSNYGYTF. The CDR3 nucleotides read TGTGCCAGCAGCTCCTTCGGCGGCTCTAACTATGGCTACACCTTC.

This clonotype was observed a few times. The V gene is TRBV6-6, the J gene TRBJ1-3; TRBD1 aligns across 11 bases. This CDR3 comprises 19 residues. J lost 7 bases, V lost 2 bases, and 16 bases had no gene match. CDR1 and CDR2 from the germline V gene are MNHNY and SVGAGI (reference sequence). CDR3 nucleotides: TGTGCCAGCAGTTACGAGCGGACAGGGGGCGAGAAGTGGATTAACACCATATATTTT. The encoded protein is CASSYERTGGEKWINTIYF.

This clonotype was detected a few times. The rearrangement uses TRBV7-9 and TRBJ1-2, with TRBD1 as a possible D gene (5 bases). The V and J ends lost 6 bases and 4 bases respectively, with 12 bases between them. This CDR3 is 13 amino acids long. Germline values: CDR1 SEHNR, CDR2 FQNEAQ (reference sequence). CDR3 amino acids: CASSSGVFYGYTF. CDR3 bases: TGTGCCAGCAGTTCGGGGGTCTTCTATGGCTACACCTTC.

This clonotype has more than one count but fewer than ten. The chain is built from TRBV12-3 or TRBV12-4 and TRBJ2-5; 10 bases are a match to TRBD1. The junction had 6 bases not matched to a gene; V was cut back by 6 bases and J by 5 bases. The CDR3 extends over 14 amino acids. The CDR3, as DNA: TGTGCCAGCAGACCGGGACAGGGGATCGAGACCCAGTACTTC. Its translation: CASRPGQGIETQYF.

This CDR3 reads CASSQDRGYGTQYF. The CDR3 bases are TGCGCCAGCAGCCAAGACAGGGGTTACGGGACCCAGTACTTC. The genes are TRBV4-1 and TRBJ2-5; D perhaps matches TRBD1 (6 bases). In germline, CDR1 is MGHRA, CDR2 YSYEKL. This CDR3 contains 14 residues. V was shortened by 0 bases and J by 7 bases, with 12 bases between the two germline ends.

The chain combines TRBV5-1 with TRBJ1-1; D not certain. The V gene lost 0 bases and the J gene lost 10 bases, with 7 bases spanning the gap. The germline V gene encodes CDR1 SGHRS and CDR2 YFSETQ. This CDR3 contains 11 residues. CDR3 sequence reads: CASSLGRGAFF. The CDR3 DNA follows: TGCGCCAGCAGCTTGGGCCGAGGAGCTTTCTTT.

This clonotype was seen only a few times. The CDR3 spells CATLRPSTDEQYF. As DNA, the CDR3 is TGTGCCACCCTAAGGCCTTCGACGGACGAGCAGTACTTC. The J gene is TRBJ2-7, the V gene TRBV19; no firm D call. Germline-derived CDR1 and CDR2 are LNHDA and SQIVND (reference sequence). V lost 10 bases and J 5 bases, leaving 18 bases between the germline ends. This CDR3 contains 13 residues.